Below, 14 T cell receptor beta chains from the same sample are listed, as sequenced in a study of blood T cell repertoires in COVID-19. Sequencing used immunoSEQ multiplex PCR; TCRdb keeps in-frame clones, though not all of them. The sample has over 200,000 clones, about 83% seen once. Specimen: peripheral blood. All receptors derive from a woman aged 45-65 years with active or convalescent COVID-19.

The rearrangement links TRBV18 to TRBJ1-1; tentative D call: TRBD1 (5 bases). Per the germline V gene, CDR1 is KGHSH and CDR2 is LQKENI. CDR3 length equals 14 residues. Trimming removed 6 bases at V and 4 bases at J, with 15 bases between. The CDR3 sequence: CASSPDRIGTEAFF. The CDR3, as DNA: TGTGCCAGCTCCCCAGACAGAATTGGCACTGAAGCTTTCTTT.

This rearrangement joins TRBV7-8 to TRBJ1-6; D remains ambiguous. This CDR3 has 14 residues. V lost 3 bases, J lost 6 bases, and 9 bases lay in between. Per germline, CDR1 SGHVS and CDR2 FQNEAQ. CDR3 bases: TGTGCCAGCAGCTTTACAGACGGTAATTCACCCCTCCACTTT. This translates into CASSFTDGNSPLHF.

The gene calls are TRBV27 and TRBJ1-2; 7 bases agree with TRBD1. V trimming: 6 bases; J trimming: 4 bases; junction bases outside the gene matches: 5. CDR1 is MNHEY, CDR2 SMNVEV, per germline (reference sequence). CDR3 length: 13 residues. The CDR3 coding sequence is TGTGCCAGCAGAAAGGGACAGAGCTATGGCTACACCTTC. This codes for CASRKGQSYGYTF.

The J gene is TRBJ1-5, the V gene TRBV15, with 7 bases identical to TRBD1. CDR1 and CDR2 from the germline V gene are LNHNV and YYDKDF (reference sequence). The CDR3 is 16 amino acids. V gave up 0 bases and J gave up 6 bases; unmatched junction bases: 8. The CDR3 DNA sequence: TGTGCCACCAGCAGAGATGTTACAGGGGTTGGTCAGCCCCAGCATTTT. Its translation: CATSRDVTGVGQPQHF.

The chain has TRBV21-1 and TRBJ2-7; the DNA was not compared with TRBD2, the D call given in the table. TRBV21-1 is a pseudogene. This CDR3 is 13 amino acids long. The CDR3, as DNA: TGTGCCACCGGGGGGAGCCTTTCCTACGAGCAGTACTTC. The encoded protein is CATGGSLSYEQYF.

The V and J genes are TRBV10-2 and TRBJ1-1; tentative D call: TRBD1 (5 bases). The germline V and J ends were trimmed by 3 bases and 11 bases, with 10 bases remaining between them. Germline CDR1 is WSHSY and CDR2 is SAAADI. There are 11 residues in the CDR3. CDR3 bases: TGCGCCAGCAGTGAAGGGGTAGGCGCTTTCTTT. As protein: CASSEGVGAFF.

The chain links TRBV10-3 to TRBJ2-1; 8 bases agree with TRBD2. The CDR3 is 14 residues long. Trimming cost V 8 bases and J 8 bases; bases outside gene matches: 11. Germline V gene sequence: CDR1 ENHRY, CDR2 SYGVKD. The DNA of the CDR3 is TGTGCCATCGGTTCTCGGGAGGGCCATGATGAGCAGTTCTTC. It specifies CAIGSREGHDEQFF.

This clone occurred once. Here the CDR3 DNA reads TGTGCCAGCACGGGGACAGGAGGGGGTTATGGCTACACCTTC. It is translated as CASTGTGGGYGYTF. The V and J genes are TRBV28 and TRBJ1-2, with 8 bases identical to TRBD1. The CDR3 is 14 residues long. CDR1 and CDR2 (germline): MDHEN, SYDVKM. After removal of 7 bases from V and 5 bases from J, the junction contained 9 bases not matched to a gene.

In nucleotides, the CDR3 is TGTGCCAGCAGCCTTTCCAGGGGGAAGAATCAGCCCCAGCATTTT. Amino acids: CASSLSRGKNQPQHF. J is TRBJ1-5 and V is TRBV3-1 (or the pseudogene TRBV3-2), with 7 bases lining up with TRBD1. Per the germline V gene, CDR1 is LGHDT and CDR2 is YNNKEL (reference sequence). V lost 4 bases and J lost 4; bases outside the gene matches: 7. The CDR3 totals 15 residues.

The chain has TRBV6-6 and TRBJ1-3, with D tentatively TRBD1 (6 bases). The germline V gene encodes CDR1 MNHNY and CDR2 SVGAGI (reference sequence). The CDR3 length is 14 residues. Trimming removed 7 bases at V and 4 bases at J, with 14 bases between. This chain's CDR3 is CASNSIGTGNTIYF. CDR3 sequence (DNA): TGTGCCAGCAACTCGATAGGGACAGGAAACACCATATATTTT.

CDR3 in amino acids: CATSDLRDTDTQYF. The CDR3 region has the DNA TGTGCCACCAGTGATTTACGCGACACAGATACGCAGTATTTT. The rearrangement uses TRBV24-1 and TRBJ2-3; D uncertain. V gave up 1 base and J gave up 2 bases, with 6 bases separating them. Germline CDR1 is KGHDR and CDR2 is SFDVKD. CDR3 length: 14 amino acids.

This clone was seen just once. The V call is TRBV3-1 (or the pseudogene TRBV3-2), the J call TRBJ2-3; 10 nucleotides align to TRBD2. Germline lookup yields CDR1 LGHDT and CDR2 YNNKEL (reference sequence). This CDR3 region has 14 residues. Germline trimming cut 4 bases from V and 4 bases from J; bases unmatched to any gene: 2. The CDR3, as DNA: TGTGCCAGCAGCCTTAGCGGGAGGCCAGATACGCAGTATTTT. Amino acid sequence: CASSLSGRPDTQYF.

CDR3 region: CASSATSTGADTQYF. In DNA, the CDR3 is TGCGCCAGCAGCGCTACATCCACCGGGGCAGATACGCAGTATTTT. The chain recombines TRBV5-1 with TRBJ2-3, with D possibly matching TRBD2 (5 bases). Germline assignment: CDR1 SGHRS and CDR2 YFSETQ. V was clipped by 4 bases and J by 4 bases, with 16 bases between them. CDR3 size: 15 residues.

This chain links TRBV14 with TRBJ1-1; 11 bases align to TRBD1. The CDR3 sequence is 18 residues long. Germline V lookup: CDR1 SGHDN, CDR2 FVKESK. Trimming took 5 bases from V and 3 from J; bases not matched to a gene: 14. The CDR3 loop is CASSSLDRGRGMHTEAFF. Here the CDR3 DNA reads TGTGCCAGCAGCTCTCTGGACAGGGGGCGCGGGATGCACACTGAAGCTTTCTTT.